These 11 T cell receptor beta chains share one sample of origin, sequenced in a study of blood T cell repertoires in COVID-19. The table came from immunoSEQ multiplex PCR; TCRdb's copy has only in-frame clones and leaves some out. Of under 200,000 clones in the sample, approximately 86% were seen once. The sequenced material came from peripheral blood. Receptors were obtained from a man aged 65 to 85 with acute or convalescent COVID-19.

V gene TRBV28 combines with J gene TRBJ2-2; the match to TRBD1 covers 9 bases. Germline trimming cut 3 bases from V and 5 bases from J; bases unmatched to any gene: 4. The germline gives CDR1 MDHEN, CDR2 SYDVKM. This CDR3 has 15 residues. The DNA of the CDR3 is TGTGCCAGCAGTTTGCCCGGGACAGGGACCGGGGAGCTGTTTTTT. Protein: CASSLPGTGTGELFF.

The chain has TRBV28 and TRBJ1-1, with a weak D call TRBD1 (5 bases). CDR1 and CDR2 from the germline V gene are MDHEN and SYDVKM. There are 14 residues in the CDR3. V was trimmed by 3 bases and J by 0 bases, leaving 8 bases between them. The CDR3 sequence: CASSFAGMNTEAFF. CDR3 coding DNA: TGTGCCAGCAGTTTTGCAGGGATGAACACTGAAGCTTTCTTT.

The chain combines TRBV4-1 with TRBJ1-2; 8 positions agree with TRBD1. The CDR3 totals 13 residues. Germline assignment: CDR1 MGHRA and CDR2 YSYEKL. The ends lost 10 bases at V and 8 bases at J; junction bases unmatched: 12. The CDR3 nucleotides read TGCGCCACCGATCGACAGGGGAGCGGAGGCTACACCTTC. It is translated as CATDRQGSGGYTF.

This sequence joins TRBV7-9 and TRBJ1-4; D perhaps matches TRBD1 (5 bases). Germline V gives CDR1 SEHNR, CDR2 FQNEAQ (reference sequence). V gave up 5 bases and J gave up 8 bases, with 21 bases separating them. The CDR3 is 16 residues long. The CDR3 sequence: CASSPRGNRGGEKLFF. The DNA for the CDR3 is TGTGCCAGCAGCCCCCGGGGGAACAGAGGAGGAGAAAAACTGTTTTTT.

CDR3 coding DNA: TGCACCAGCATCAAAACATCCGATGATCAGCCCCAGCATTTT. Amino acids: CTSIKTSDDQPQHF. The V gene is TRBV1, the J gene TRBJ1-5; the D segment call TRBD1 is taken from the table without a DNA check. TRBV1 is tagged as a pseudogene. CDR3 length: 14 amino acids.

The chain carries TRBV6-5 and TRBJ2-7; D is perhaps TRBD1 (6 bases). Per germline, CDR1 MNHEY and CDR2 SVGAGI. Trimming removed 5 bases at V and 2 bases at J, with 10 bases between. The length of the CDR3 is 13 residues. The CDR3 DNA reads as TGTGCCAGCAGTCTCCGGGACACCTACGAGCAGTACTTC. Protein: CASSLRDTYEQYF.

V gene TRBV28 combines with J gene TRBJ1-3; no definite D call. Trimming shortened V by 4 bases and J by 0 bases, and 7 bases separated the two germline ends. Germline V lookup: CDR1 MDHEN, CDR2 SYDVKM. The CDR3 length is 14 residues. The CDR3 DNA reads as TGTGCCAGCAGTTCCCATTTCTCTGGAAACACCATATATTTT. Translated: CASSSHFSGNTIYF.

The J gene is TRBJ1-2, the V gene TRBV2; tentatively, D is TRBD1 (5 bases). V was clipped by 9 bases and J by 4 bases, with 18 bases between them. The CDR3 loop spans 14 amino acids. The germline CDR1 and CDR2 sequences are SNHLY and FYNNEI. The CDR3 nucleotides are TGTGCCAGTACCCAAACCGGGGGGATCTATGGCTACACCTTC. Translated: CASTQTGGIYGYTF.

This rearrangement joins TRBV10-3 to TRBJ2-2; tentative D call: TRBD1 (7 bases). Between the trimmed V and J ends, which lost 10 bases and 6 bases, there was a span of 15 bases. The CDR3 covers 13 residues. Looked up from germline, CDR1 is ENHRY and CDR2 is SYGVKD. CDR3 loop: CASRQGGSGELFF. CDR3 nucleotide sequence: TGTGCCAGTAGACAGGGAGGCTCCGGGGAGCTGTTTTTT.

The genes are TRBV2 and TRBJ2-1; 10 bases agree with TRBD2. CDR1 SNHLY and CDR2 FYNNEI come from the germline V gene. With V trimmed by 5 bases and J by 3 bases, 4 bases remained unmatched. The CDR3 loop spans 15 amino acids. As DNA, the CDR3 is TGTGCCAGCAGTAAGCTAGCGGGAGTCTACAATGAGCAGTTCTTC. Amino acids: CASSKLAGVYNEQFF.

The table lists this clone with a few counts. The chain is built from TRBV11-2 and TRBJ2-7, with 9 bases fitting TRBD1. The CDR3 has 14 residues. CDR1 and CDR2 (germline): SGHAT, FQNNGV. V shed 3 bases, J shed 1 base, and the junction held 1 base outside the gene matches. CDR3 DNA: TGTGCCAGCAGCTTTGGACAGGGGTCCTACGAGCAGTACTTC. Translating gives CASSFGQGSYEQYF. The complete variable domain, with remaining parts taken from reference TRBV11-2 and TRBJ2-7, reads EAGVAQSPRYKIIEKRQSVAFWCNPISGHATLYWYQQILGQGPKLLIQFQNNGVVDDSQLPKDRFSAERLKGVDSTLKIQPAKLEDSAVYLCASSFGQGSYEQYFGPGTRLTVT.